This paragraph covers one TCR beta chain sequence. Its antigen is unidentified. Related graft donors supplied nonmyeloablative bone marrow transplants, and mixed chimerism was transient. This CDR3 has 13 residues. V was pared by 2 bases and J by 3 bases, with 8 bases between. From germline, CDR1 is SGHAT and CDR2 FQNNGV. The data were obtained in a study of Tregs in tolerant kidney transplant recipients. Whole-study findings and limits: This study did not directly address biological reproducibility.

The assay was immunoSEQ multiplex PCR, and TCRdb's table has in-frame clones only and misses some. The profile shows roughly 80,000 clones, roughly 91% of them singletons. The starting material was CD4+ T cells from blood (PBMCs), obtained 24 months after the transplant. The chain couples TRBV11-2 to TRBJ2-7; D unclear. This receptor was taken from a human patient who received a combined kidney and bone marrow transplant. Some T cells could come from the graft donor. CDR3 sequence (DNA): TGTGCCAGCAGCTTAAGCACCATCTACGAGCAGTACTTC. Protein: CASSLSTIYEQYF. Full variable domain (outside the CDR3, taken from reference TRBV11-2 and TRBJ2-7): EAGVAQSPRYKIIEKRQSVAFWCNPISGHATLYWYQQILGQGPKLLIQFQNNGVVDDSQLPKDRFSAERLKGVDSTLKIQPAKLEDSAVYLCASSLSTIYEQYFGPGTRLTVT.